The 8 T cell receptor beta chains presented below share a single source sample, sequenced in a study of shared clonotypes between healthy human individuals. Method: immunoSEQ multiplex PCR; TCRdb's copy keeps in-frame clones and lacks some. The sample contains 490,000 or so clones, approximately 80% of which appear only once. The sequencing sample was made of PBMCs. The source of these receptors is a middle-aged woman in good health. Some clones in this sample may be carry-over from other donors' samples.

The rearrangement uses TRBV29-1 and TRBJ2-1; 7 bases match TRBD2. V was pared by 6 bases and J by 3 bases, with 14 bases of the junction left unmatched. CDR1 and CDR2 from the germline V gene are SQVTM and ANQGSEA. This CDR3 comprises 16 residues. The CDR3 loop reads CSVELGPGTNYNEQFF. CDR3 DNA: TGCAGCGTCGAACTGGGGCCCGGGACTAACTACAATGAGCAGTTCTTC.

The chain uses TRBV2 and TRBJ2-1; 12 nucleotides agree with TRBD1. Germline V gene sequence: CDR1 SNHLY, CDR2 FYNNEI. This CDR3 has 14 amino acids. V lost 5 bases, J lost 10 bases, and 6 bases stayed unmatched. CDR3 DNA sequence: TGTGCCAGCAGTCTGGGACAGGGGGCGTCCGAGCAGTTCTTC. It encodes CASSLGQGASEQFF. The whole variable domain, filled in from reference TRBV2 and TRBJ2-1, reads EPEVTQTPSHQVTQMGQEVILRCVPISNHLYFYWYRQILGQKVEFLVSFYNNEISEKSEIFDDQFSVERPDGSNFTLKIRSTKLEDSAMYFCASSLGQGASEQFFGPGTRLTVL.

The chain joins TRBV10-3 to TRBJ2-7; 12 bases map to TRBD2. The J segment lost 11 bases and the V segment lost 6 bases, leaving 8 bases of the junction unmatched. CDR3 length equals 13 residues. Germline V lookup: CDR1 ENHRY, CDR2 SYGVKD. The CDR3 DNA reads as TGTGCCATCAGGGAGACTAGCGGGAGTATCAAGTACTTC. Protein product: CAIRETSGSIKYF.

This clone was observed a few times. The chain carries TRBV29-1 and TRBJ1-2; 11 positions agree with TRBD1. This CDR3 is 13 amino acids long. CDR1 SQVTM and CDR2 ANQGSEA come from the germline V gene. V trimming: 7 bases; J trimming: 2 bases; junction bases outside the gene matches: 3. DNA of the CDR3: TGCAGCGCCTGGACAGGGGGCAACTATGGCTACACCTTC. This encodes CSAWTGGNYGYTF. The full variable domain, rest sourced from reference TRBV29-1 and TRBJ1-2, is SAVISQKPSRDICQRGTSLTIQCQVDSQVTMMFWYRQQPGQSLTLIATANQGSEATYESGFVIDKFPISRPNLTFSTLTVSNMSPEDSSIYLCSAWTGGNYGYTFGSGTRLTVV.

The chain employs TRBV6-1 and TRBJ1-5; D call uncertain. Deletions cut 4 bases from V and 0 bases from J, with 4 bases between. The CDR3 totals 13 residues. Per germline, CDR1 MNHNS and CDR2 SASEGT. In nucleotides, the CDR3 is TGTGCCAGCAGTGTAGATAGCAATCAGCCCCAGCATTTT. This codes for CASSVDSNQPQHF.

The V gene is TRBV30, the J gene TRBJ1-4; D is unresolved. Looked up from germline, CDR1 is GTSNPN and CDR2 is SVGIG (reference sequence). Trimming removed 2 bases from V and 5 bases from J, with 6 bases in between. The CDR3 contains 12 residues. The CDR3 sequence: CAWSTGNEKLFF. The CDR3 bases are TGTGCCTGGAGTACGGGAAATGAAAAACTGTTTTTT.

The V and J genes are TRBV30 and TRBJ2-1; D possibly corresponds to TRBD2 (6 bases). Between the trimmed V and J ends, which lost 1 base and 4 bases, there was a span of 11 bases. In germline, CDR1 is GTSNPN, CDR2 SVGIG (reference sequence). CDR3 size: 14 residues. The CDR3 loop reads CAWSGGSGYNEQFF. The CDR3 DNA follows: TGTGCCTGGAGTGGGGGTAGCGGTTACAATGAGCAGTTCTTC.

This rearrangement joins TRBV18 to TRBJ1-5; no firm D call. The V and J ends lost 3 bases and 2 bases respectively, with 8 bases between them. CDR1 is KGHSH, CDR2 LQKENI, per germline. This CDR3 contains 14 residues. CDR3 nucleotides: TGTGCCAGCTCACCGTGGAGTGGCAATCAGCCCCAGCATTTT. Its protein is CASSPWSGNQPQHF.